The T cell receptor (beta chain) described here comes from a study of blood T cells in healthy people across ages. It was with a sample-barcoded 5' primer and a J-beta primer mix that a second PCR of about 6 to 12 cycles was run. TCRdb re-called the 5' RACE reads with MiXCR, one entry per CDR3 protein. The sample lists fewer than 900,000 distinct CDR3 sequences, around 48% occurring once. CDR3 length: 12 amino acids. V shed 8 bases and J shed 5 bases, with 13 bases lying between them. CDR1 is SNHLY, CDR2 FYNNEI, per germline. This clonotype originated in a woman aged 55-70 years in good health. The chain carries TRBV2 and TRBJ2-7; D possibly corresponds to TRBD1 (6 bases). Material for sequencing was blood. The DNA of the CDR3 is TGTGCCAGCGGACAGATTCCCCACGAGCAGTACTTC. Encoded protein: CASGQIPHEQYF.